This T cell receptor beta chain was obtained from a study of Ad26.COV2.S vaccination and SARS-CoV-2 variants. Study summary: Ad26.COV2.S was injected intramuscularly once or twice, 56 days apart.

Regarding this clone: The antigen is not known.

Study-wide results and limits: Vaccinees and placebo recipients showed similar non-spike TCR breadth.

Treatment given: 15 to 20 received Ad26.COV2.S at low or high dose, single or two shots; 5 received placebo; per-sample allocation not given. Sampling happened 63 days after the first vaccine or placebo injection. The V segment lost 3 bases and the J segment 5 bases; nucleotides outside the gene matches: 7. CDR1 and CDR2 (germline): SGDLS, YYNGEE. This CDR3 spans 15 amino acids. The method was immunoSEQ multiplex PCR; TCRdb's version includes in-frame clones alone and lacks a portion of them. The sample has around 400,000 clones; 80% to 90% are singletons. This clonotype originated in a person between 18 and 60 years old who received the Ad26.COV2.S COVID-19 vaccine or a placebo. The genes are TRBV9 and TRBJ1-2, with TRBD1 identical over 10 bases. Specimen: peripheral blood, collected in a trial of Ad26.COV2.S vaccine versus placebo. The chain's CDR3 is CASSGDRGGFYGYTF. The CDR3 region has the DNA TGTGCCAGCAGCGGGGACAGGGGAGGATTTTATGGCTACACCTTC. Filled out from reference TRBV9 and TRBJ1-2, the complete variable domain reads DSGVTQTPKHLITATGQRVTLRCSPRSGDLSVYWYQQSLDQGLQFLIQYYNGEERAKGNILERFSAQQFPDLHSELNLSSLELGDSALYFCASSGDRGGFYGYTFGSGTRLTVV.